A single sample gave rise to the 25 T cell receptor beta chains below, sequenced in a study of T cells in localized non-small cell lung cancer. The method was immunoSEQ multiplex PCR; TCRdb's version includes in-frame clones alone and lacks a portion of them. The sample lists 3,700 or so clones, roughly 29% occurring once. The sequences come from lung tumor tissue, collected before any cancer treatment. The receptors were gathered from a male donor aged 60 or over with stage III lung adenocarcinoma.

The gene calls are TRBV6-8 and TRBJ1-5; TRBD1 matches at 8 bases. The germline gives CDR1 MNHGY, CDR2 SAAAGT. The CDR3 consists of 14 residues. The ends lost 6 bases at V and 2 bases at J; junction bases unmatched: 3. CDR3 nucleotide sequence: TGTGCCAGCAGCTTGACAGGGGGCAATCAGCCCCAGCATTTT. Translating gives CASSLTGGNQPQHF.

This clone was found once. The chain combines TRBV18 with TRBJ2-4, with 7 bases fitting TRBD1. The CDR3 has 15 amino acids. Germline V gene lookup returns CDR1 KGHSH and CDR2 LQKENI. The ends lost 0 bases at V and 9 bases at J; junction bases unmatched: 8. The CDR3 coding sequence is TGTGCCAGCTCACCACCGGGGCAGGGGGTTTCCATTCAGTACTTC. It encodes CASSPPGQGVSIQYF.

J is TRBJ2-5 and V is TRBV1; TRBD1, the D gene given by the table, was not confirmed from the DNA. TRBV1 is assigned pseudogene status. CDR3 length: 16 amino acids. The CDR3 here is CASSQGTGGGEETQYF. In DNA form, the CDR3 reads TGCGCCAGCAGCCAAGGGACAGGGGGCGGAGAAGAGACCCAGTACTTC.

J is TRBJ2-5 and V is TRBV6-8; D is unclear. Germline-derived CDR1 and CDR2 are MNHGY and SAAAGT. The V end was cut by 6 bases, the J end by 5 bases, with 22 bases between. The CDR3 consists of 16 residues. CDR3 loop: CASRLDGEALGETQYF. The CDR3 DNA reads as TGTGCCAGCAGACTCGATGGAGAAGCTCTCGGCGAGACCCAGTACTTC.

V gene TRBV19 combines with J gene TRBJ2-2, with D possibly being TRBD2 (6 bases). This CDR3 contains 15 residues. V was trimmed by 7 bases and J by 3 bases, leaving 15 bases between them. The germline CDR1 and CDR2 sequences are LNHDA and SQIVND (reference sequence). CDR3 sequence: CASMGGLAYTGELFF. The CDR3 bases are TGTGCCAGTATGGGGGGACTGGCTTACACCGGGGAGCTGTTTTTT.

This chain uses TRBV18 with TRBJ2-1; 8 bases fit TRBD2. Per germline, CDR1 KGHSH and CDR2 LQKENI. Trimming cost V 5 bases and J 4 bases; bases outside gene matches: 10. The CDR3 runs 16 residues. CDR3 nucleotides: TGTGCCAGCTCATCGAGCGGGGGCGAACGTTACAATGAGCAGTTCTTC. It specifies CASSSSGGERYNEQFF.

The chain carries TRBV23-1 and TRBJ2-1; 8 bases fit TRBD1. TRBV23-1 is marked as an open reading frame, function uncertain. This CDR3 contains 15 residues. The V gene end was trimmed by 7 bases and the J gene end by 4 bases; junction bases not matched to a gene: 9. The CDR3 DNA is TGCGCCAGCACGGTCGGACAGGGTAGTTACAATGAGCAGTTCTTC. The encoded protein is CASTVGQGSYNEQFF.

The rearrangement joins TRBV19 to TRBJ1-1, with D possibly being TRBD1 (5 bases). The ends were cut back, 6 bases at V and 4 bases at J, with 15 bases in the middle. The CDR3 length is 14 residues. Germline V CDR1 and CDR2: LNHDA, SQIVND (reference sequence). CDR3: CASSARGYGTEAFF. CDR3 bases: TGTGCCAGTAGCGCTAGGGGATATGGCACTGAAGCTTTCTTT. The entire variable domain, with the rest obtained from reference TRBV19 and TRBJ1-1, is as follows: DGGITQSPKYLFRKEGQNVTLSCEQNLNHDAMYWYRQDPGQGLRLIYYSQIVNDFQKGDIAEGYSVSREKKESFPLTVTSAQKNPTAFYLCASSARGYGTEAFFGQGTRLTVV.

The chain joins TRBV18 to TRBJ1-4; tentative D call: TRBD1 (5 bases). Trimming stripped 1 base from V and 0 bases from J, with 6 bases between. The CDR3 length is 15 residues. In germline, CDR1 is KGHSH, CDR2 LQKENI. Here the CDR3 DNA reads TGTGCCAGCTCACCACGGGGGTCAACTAATGAAAAACTGTTTTTT. It codes for CASSPRGSTNEKLFF.

The genes are TRBV11-3 and TRBJ2-1; either TRBD1 or TRBD2 may supply D (5 bases each). CDR3 length equals 15 residues. The V and J ends lost 3 bases and 7 bases respectively, with 16 bases between them. Germline loops: CDR1 SGHNT, CDR2 YENEEA. CDR3 bases: TGTGCCAGCAGCTTGGTGGCAGGGTGGGGGAATGAGCAGTTCTTC. Its protein product is CASSLVAGWGNEQFF.

In this sample, this clone turned up a few times. V usage is TRBV29-1 and J usage is TRBJ2-1; 8 bases line up with TRBD2. CDR1 is SQVTM, CDR2 ANQGSEA, per germline. This CDR3 has 13 residues. The ends lost 4 bases at V and 7 bases at J; junction bases unmatched: 6. Written as DNA, the CDR3 is TGCAGCGTTGCCTCGGGGGGGTGGAATGAGCAGTTCTTC. This sequence encodes CSVASGGWNEQFF.

The chain couples TRBV6-8 to TRBJ2-3, with 8 nucleotides matching TRBD2. Per the germline V gene, CDR1 is MNHGY and CDR2 is SAAAGT. The CDR3 extends over 16 amino acids. Germline trimming cut 3 bases from V and 2 bases from J; bases unmatched to any gene: 7. CDR3 protein: CASSYQTGGATDTQYF. The DNA for the CDR3 is TGTGCCAGCAGTTATCAAACGGGGGGGGCCACAGATACGCAGTATTTT.

The V and J genes are TRBV11-3 and TRBJ1-1; weak D call: TRBD1 (5 bases). Trimming pared 4 bases from V and 1 base from J, leaving 25 bases between. Germline loops: CDR1 SGHNT, CDR2 YENEEA. The CDR3 loop spans 19 amino acids. In DNA form, the CDR3 reads TGTGCCAGCAGCTCCGCCTATTTCGGGTATAGGGGAAGGAACACTGAAGCTTTCTTT. Its translation is CASSSAYFGYRGRNTEAFF.

This clone was counted a few times. The chain carries TRBV11-3 and TRBJ1-6; D possibly corresponds to TRBD1 (6 bases). This CDR3 contains 14 residues. Germline V lookup: CDR1 SGHNT, CDR2 YENEEA. V lost 4 bases, J lost 14 bases, and 18 bases lay in between. The CDR3 loop is CASSSTGGTVALHF. DNA for the CDR3: TGTGCCAGCAGCTCGACAGGTGGGACTGTGGCCCTCCACTTT.

This clone was recorded a few times. The rearrangement links TRBV11-1 to TRBJ1-1; 7 nucleotides align to TRBD1. CDR3 size: 16 residues. From germline, CDR1 is SGHAT and CDR2 FQDESV (reference sequence). With 5 bases clipped from V and 1 base from J, the junction kept 10 bases outside the gene matches. Here the CDR3 reads CASSQDGTEKNTEAFF. The CDR3 DNA reads as TGTGCCAGCAGCCAAGATGGGACAGAAAAGAACACTGAAGCTTTCTTT.

By proportion, this clone is medium-sized. This chain uses TRBV6-8 with TRBJ2-5; D could derive from TRBD1 or TRBD2 (5 bases each). Germline CDR1 reads MNHGY; CDR2 reads SAAAGT. V was pared by 2 bases and J by 2 bases, with 12 bases between. The CDR3 contains 15 residues. CDR3 in amino acids: CASSYGTWGQETQYF. As DNA, the CDR3 is TGTGCCAGCAGTTACGGGACGTGGGGTCAAGAGACCCAGTACTTC.

CDR3 sequence (DNA): TGTGCCAGCAGTGGACTTCCGGCGGGGGCCGGTGATACGCAGTATTTT. As protein: CASSGLPAGAGDTQYF. The rearrangement joins TRBV6-8 to TRBJ2-3; TRBD2 is a possible D gene (7 bases). With 5 bases removed from V and 6 bases from J, the gap between germline ends came to 21 bases. The germline CDR1 and CDR2 sequences are MNHGY and SAAAGT. CDR3 length: 16 amino acids.

A few counts support this clone. The V and J genes are TRBV6-8 and TRBJ2-2; D unresolved. Germline lookup yields CDR1 MNHGY and CDR2 SAAAGT. The length of the CDR3 is 13 residues. Trimming removed 5 bases at V and 3 bases at J, with 7 bases between. CDR3 DNA sequence: TGTGCCAGCAGTCCATACTACACCGGGGAGCTGTTTTTT. Its protein is CASSPYYTGELFF.

In its sample, this clone was seen a few times. The chain uses TRBV5-1 and TRBJ1-5; D may be TRBD1 (6 bases). V lost 4 bases to trimming and J lost 9 bases, with 17 bases between them. Germline V gene data show CDR1 as SGHRS and CDR2 as YFSETQ. This CDR3 spans 14 amino acids. Here the CDR3 reads CASSPQGVEGPQHF. CDR3 sequence (DNA): TGCGCCAGCAGCCCACAGGGCGTCGAAGGGCCCCAGCATTTT.

The J gene is TRBJ2-1, the V gene TRBV5-1; the match to TRBD2 covers 10 bases. V was pared by 1 base and J by 0 bases, with 4 bases of the junction left unmatched. The CDR3 has 17 residues. Germline-derived CDR1 and CDR2 are SGHRS and YFSETQ. DNA for the CDR3: TGCGCCAGCAGCTTGACTAGCGGGGCCACCTCCTACAATGAGCAGTTCTTC. Protein sequence: CASSLTSGATSYNEQFF. Using reference TRBV5-1 and TRBJ2-1 for the parts outside the CDR3, the full variable domain is KAGVTQTPRYLIKTRGQQVTLSCSPISGHRSVSWYQQTPGQGLQFLFEYFSETQRNKGNFPGRFSGRQFSNSRSEMNVSTLELGDSALYLCASSLTSGATSYNEQFFGPGTRLTVL.

In this sample, this clone turned up a few times. The rearrangement uses TRBV19 and TRBJ1-1, with 8 positions matching TRBD1. Trimming cost V 3 bases and J 6 bases; bases outside gene matches: 3. The CDR3 runs to 13 residues. Germline CDR1 and CDR2: LNHDA and SQIVND (reference sequence). Here the CDR3 DNA reads TGTGCCAGTAGTATTCAGGGGGCAGCTGAAGCTTTCTTT. This gives the protein CASSIQGAAEAFF. The full variable domain, rest sourced from reference TRBV19 and TRBJ1-1, is DGGITQSPKYLFRKEGQNVTLSCEQNLNHDAMYWYRQDPGQGLRLIYYSQIVNDFQKGDIAEGYSVSREKKESFPLTVTSAQKNPTAFYLCASSIQGAAEAFFGQGTRLTVV.

This clone was recorded a few times. This chain joins TRBV7-2 and TRBJ2-5; the match to TRBD2 covers 7 bases. The CDR3 has 15 amino acids. J was trimmed by 5 bases and V by 1 base; bases with no gene match: 7. CDR1 and CDR2 from the germline V gene are SGHTA and FQGNSA. CDR3 sequence reads: CASSLVLLGGETQYF. As DNA, the CDR3 is TGTGCCAGCAGCTTAGTACTGCTGGGAGGGGAGACCCAGTACTTC.

The chain couples TRBV30 to TRBJ2-7, with 12 bases aligning to TRBD1. The CDR3 sequence is 13 residues long. CDR1 is GTSNPN, CDR2 SVGIG, per germline (reference sequence). J gave up 7 bases and V 3 bases, and 4 bases lay outside the gene matches. CDR3 bases: TGTGCCTGGAGGGGACAGGGGGCGGGGGAGCAGTACTTC. This encodes CAWRGQGAGEQYF.

This clone was observed a handful of times. The chain has TRBV11-3 and TRBJ2-6; D remains unclear. The germline V gene has CDR1 SGHNT and CDR2 YENEEA. Trimming shortened V by 3 bases and J by 0 bases, and 12 bases separated the two germline ends. The CDR3 runs to 17 residues. This chain's CDR3 is CASSFTMTGSGANVLTF. Written as DNA, the CDR3 is TGTGCCAGCAGCTTCACCATGACGGGCTCTGGGGCCAACGTCCTGACTTTC.

Here the CDR3 reads CASSTSLRGSNQPQHF. The CDR3 DNA follows: TGTGCCAGTAGTACCTCCCTCAGGGGGAGCAATCAGCCCCAGCATTTT. This chain joins TRBV19 and TRBJ1-5, with 7 bases matching TRBD1. This CDR3 spans 16 amino acids. CDR1 and CDR2 (germline): LNHDA, SQIVND (reference sequence). J gave up 1 base and V 4 bases, and 7 bases lay outside the gene matches.